This TCR beta chain appears in the sequencing data of a study of graft-versus-host responses after intestinal transplantation. The CDR3 is 15 amino acids. In germline, CDR1 is SGHRS, CDR2 YFSETQ. Trimming removed 1 base at V and 0 bases at J, with 11 bases between. The data were produced by immunoSEQ multiplex PCR, yet TCRdb's version contains in-frame clones alone and is incomplete. The sample shows 10,000 to 15,000 clones, 93% of them seen only once. The TCR was taken from a human patient who received an intestinal transplant, so some T cells may come from the graft donor. V gene TRBV5-1 combines with J gene TRBJ2-7, with TRBD2 as a possible D gene (5 bases). This sample comprised PBMCs, obtained around 110 days after intestinal transplant. Here the CDR3 DNA reads TGCGCCAGCAGCTTGAGCGGCCGAACCTCCTACGAGCAGTACTTC. It is translated as CASSLSGRTSYEQYF.